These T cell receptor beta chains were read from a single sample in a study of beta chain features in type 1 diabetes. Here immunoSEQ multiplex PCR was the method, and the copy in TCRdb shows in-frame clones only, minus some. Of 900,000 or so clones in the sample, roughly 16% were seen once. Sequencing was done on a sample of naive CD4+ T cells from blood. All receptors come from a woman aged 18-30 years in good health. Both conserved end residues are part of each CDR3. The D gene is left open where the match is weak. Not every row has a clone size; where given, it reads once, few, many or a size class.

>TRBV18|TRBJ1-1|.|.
TGTGCCAGCTCACGGTCTGGCACGCTGAACACTGAAGCTTTCTTT
CASSRSGTLNTEAFF
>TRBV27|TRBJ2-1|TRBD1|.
TGTGCCAGCAGCCCGGGACAGGGAGGAAATGAGCAGTTCTTC
CASSPGQGGNEQFF
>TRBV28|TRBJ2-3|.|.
TGTGCCAGCAGTGGGGCTAGCGCCTCGGCGACAGATACGCAGTATTTT
CASSGASASATDTQYF
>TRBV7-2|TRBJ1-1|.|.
TGTGCCAGCAGCTTAGAGGCCAGGGTAGGCACTGAAGCTTTCTTT
CASSLEARVGTEAFF
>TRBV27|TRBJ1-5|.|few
TGTGCCAGCAGTTCACGTGGACGGGACAATCAGCCCCAGCATTTT
CASSSRGRDNQPQHF
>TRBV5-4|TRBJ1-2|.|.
TGTGCCAGCAGCTTGGAGGATCGCTATGGCTACACCTTC
CASSLEDRYGYTF
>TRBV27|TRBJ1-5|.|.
TGTGCCAGCAGTTTCCGGCAGGGTAATCAGCCCCAGCATTTT
CASSFRQGNQPQHF
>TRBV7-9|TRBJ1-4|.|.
TGTGCCAGCAGCTTAGGAATCGGAGGTGAAAAACTGTTTTTT
CASSLGIGGEKLFF
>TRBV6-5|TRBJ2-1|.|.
TGTGCCAGCAGTTCCCAGGGCATCTCCTACAATGAGCAGTTCTTC
CASSSQGISYNEQFF
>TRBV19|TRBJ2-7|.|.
TGTGCCAGTAGTATAGATTTCAGTGGACTCTACGAGCAGTACTTC
CASSIDFSGLYEQYF
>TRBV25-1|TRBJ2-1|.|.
TGTGCCAGCAGTGAAAAGCGATACAATGAGCAGTTCTTC
CASSEKRYNEQFF
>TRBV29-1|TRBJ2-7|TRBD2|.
TGCAGCGTCGGACTAGCGGGAGACGAGCAGTACTTC
CSVGLAGDEQYF
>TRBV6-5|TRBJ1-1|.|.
TGTGCCAGCAGTTACGAGCGGAGGAACACTGAAGCTTTCTTT
CASSYERRNTEAFF
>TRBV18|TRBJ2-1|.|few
TGTGCCAGCTCACCATACAGGGACAATGAGCAGTTCTTC
CASSPYRDNEQFF
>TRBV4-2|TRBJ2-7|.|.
TGTGCCAGCAGCCAAGATGGGCTAGCCCGGGAGCAGTACTTC
CASSQDGLAREQYF
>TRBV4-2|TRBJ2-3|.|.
TGTGCCAGCAGCCAAGAGTTCGGGAAAGCAGATACGCAGTATTTT
CASSQEFGKADTQYF
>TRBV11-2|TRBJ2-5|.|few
TGTGCCAGCAGCCAAGGGCTCCAAGAGACCCAGTACTTC
CASSQGLQETQYF
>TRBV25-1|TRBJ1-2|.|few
TGTGCCAGCAGTCGTGACAGAGACTATGGCTACACCTTC
CASSRDRDYGYTF
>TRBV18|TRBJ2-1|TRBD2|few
TGTGCCAGCTCCCAAACAGCGGGAGGGCCCAACAATGAGCAGTTCTTC
CASSQTAGGPNNEQFF
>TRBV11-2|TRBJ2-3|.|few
TGTGCCAGCAGCACAGGCGGTTACACAGATACGCAGTATTTT
CASSTGGYTDTQYF
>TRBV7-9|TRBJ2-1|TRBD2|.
TGTGCCAGCAGCTTTAGCGGGAGCGGCGAGCAGTTCTTC
CASSFSGSGEQFF
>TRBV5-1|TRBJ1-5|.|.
TGCGCCAGCAGCTTGGCCAGGGATCAGCCCCAGCATTTT
CASSLARDQPQHF
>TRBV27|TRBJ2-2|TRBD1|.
TGTGCCAGCAGACCTTTGACAGGGCGGGACACCGGGGAGCTGTTTTTT
CASRPLTGRDTGELFF
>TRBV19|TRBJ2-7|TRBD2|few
TGTGCCAGTACGTCTAGCGGGGGATACGAGCAGTACTTC
CASTSSGGYEQYF
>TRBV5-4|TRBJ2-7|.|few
TGTGCCAGCAGCGCCCGGGACGGCTCCTTCTACGAGCAGTACTTC
CASSARDGSFYEQYF
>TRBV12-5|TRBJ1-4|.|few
TGTGCTAGTGGCACAACAGGGCGCGGGGTTGTTGAAAAACTGTTTTTT
CASGTTGRGVVEKLFF
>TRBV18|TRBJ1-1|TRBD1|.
TGTGCCAGCTCACTGAGGGACAGCGTTGCGAACACTGAAGCTTTCTTT
CASSLRDSVANTEAFF
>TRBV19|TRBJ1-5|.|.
TGTGCCAGTAGTATATCCAGGGGCGGAGGTGCTGGCAATCAGCCCCAGCATTTT
CASSISRGGGAGNQPQHF
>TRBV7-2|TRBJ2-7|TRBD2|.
TGTGCCAGCAGCTTAGCCCTAGCTAGCGGCTCCTACGAGCAGTACTTC
CASSLALASGSYEQYF
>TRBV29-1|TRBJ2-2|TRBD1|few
TGCAGCGTTGACGACAGGGGAAACGCGAACACCGGGGAGCTGTTTTTT
CSVDDRGNANTGELFF
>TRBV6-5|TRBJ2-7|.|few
TGTGCCAGCAGTTACTCGTTTATGGAGGGGAGCTACGAGCAGTACTTC
CASSYSFMEGSYEQYF
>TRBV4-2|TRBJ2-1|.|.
TGTGCCAGCAGCCAAGATCAAGTTTCCTACAATGAGCAGTTCTTC
CASSQDQVSYNEQFF
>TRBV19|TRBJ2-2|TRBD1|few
TGTGCCAGCCGAGACAGGGCGGACACCGGGGAGCTGTTTTTT
CASRDRADTGELFF
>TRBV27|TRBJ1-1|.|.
TGTGCCAGCAGTATGCTTTGGACAGCCACTGAAGCTTTCTTT
CASSMLWTATEAFF
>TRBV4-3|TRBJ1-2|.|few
TGCGCCAGCAGCCAAGATCTGCGGAGGATGGTCTATGGCTACACCTTC
CASSQDLRRMVYGYTF
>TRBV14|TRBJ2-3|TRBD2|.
TGTGCCAGCAGCCTTAGCGGGGCTACCTATTCGACGCAGTATTTT
CASSLSGATYSTQYF
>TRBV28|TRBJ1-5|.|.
TGTGCCATCGAGGACAATCATAGCAATCAGCCCCAGCATTTT
CAIEDNHSNQPQHF
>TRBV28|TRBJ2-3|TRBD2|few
TGTGCCAGCAGACCGGGACTAGCAACAGATACGCAGTATTTT
CASRPGLATDTQYF
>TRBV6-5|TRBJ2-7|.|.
TGTGCCAGCACCAATTACGAGCAGTACTTC
CASTNYEQYF
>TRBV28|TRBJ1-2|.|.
TGTGCCAGCAGTTTACGCCCCATCCAACGGGGCTACACCTTC
CASSLRPIQRGYTF
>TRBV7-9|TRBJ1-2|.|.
TGTGCCAGCAGCTTCCAGGGGTTAGCTGGCTACACCTTC
CASSFQGLAGYTF
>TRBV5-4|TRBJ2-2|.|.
TGTGCCAGCACCTCCGGACTCGACGGGGAGCTGTTTTTT
CASTSGLDGELFF
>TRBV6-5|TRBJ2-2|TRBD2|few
TGTGCCAGCAGACTAGCGGGAGTGGCCGGGGAGCTGTTTTTT
CASRLAGVAGELFF
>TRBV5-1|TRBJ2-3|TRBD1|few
TGCGCCAGCAGCGCCGGAGGACAGGGTGGCACAGATACGCAGTATTTT
CASSAGGQGGTDTQYF
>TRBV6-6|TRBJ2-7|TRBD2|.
TGTGCCAGCAGTTACGGCGGGAGCGGCTACGAGCAGTACTTC
CASSYGGSGYEQYF
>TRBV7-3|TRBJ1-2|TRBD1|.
TGTGCCAGCAGCCAAGGACAGGGGAGAGGCTACACCTTC
CASSQGQGRGYTF
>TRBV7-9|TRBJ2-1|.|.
TGTGCCAGCAGCTTGCGATACAATGAGCAGTTCTTC
CASSLRYNEQFF
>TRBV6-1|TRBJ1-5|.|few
TGTGCCAGCATAGGGAGCAATCAGCCCCAGCATTTT
CASIGSNQPQHF
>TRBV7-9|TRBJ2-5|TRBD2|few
TGTGCCAGCAGCTTATTGCTAGCGGGAGAGTGGCAAGAGACCCAGTACTTC
CASSLLLAGEWQETQYF
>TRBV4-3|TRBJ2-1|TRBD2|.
TGCGCCAGCAGCCAAGGAGGGACTAGCGGGAGGGGTGAGCAGTTCTTC
CASSQGGTSGRGEQFF
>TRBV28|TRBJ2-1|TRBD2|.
TGTGCCAGCCTTGGGGCGGGAGGGACCAATGAGCAGTTCTTC
CASLGAGGTNEQFF
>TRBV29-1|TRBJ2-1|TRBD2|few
TGCAGCGTGACTAGCGGGACTTACAATGAGCAGTTCTTC
CSVTSGTYNEQFF
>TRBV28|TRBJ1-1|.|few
TGTGCCAGCAGCCCTCCTCCCGCGAACACTGAAGCTTTCTTT
CASSPPPANTEAFF